The clone carrying this T cell receptor beta chain was observed many times. Antigen: not known. Then a second PCR, running roughly 7 to 11 cycles, was carried out with a sample-barcoded 5' primer and a J-beta primer mix. MiXCR, applied by TCRdb to the 5' RACE reads, yields one record per CDR3 protein. The profile shows 800,000 to 950,000 distinct CDR3 sequences, 25% to 35% of them singletons. The sample originates from a study of blood T cells in healthy people across ages. The overall study: Using template switching, researchers captured about one barcoded beta molecule for each two T cells. Points from the study as a whole: Those diversity estimates obtained from one million T cells were thought to be underestimates.

These same data were also listed under a study on T cells of mothers and their children.

Sequences were obtained from blood. This TCR came from a woman aged 40 to 50 in good health.

The CDR3 DNA sequence: TGCAGCCTCAAAAAGGGCTCTGAAGCTTTCTTT. Amino acids: CSLKKGSEAFF. The chain is built from TRBV29-1 and TRBJ1-1; D ambiguous. The CDR3 is made up of 11 amino acids. V was pared by 8 bases and J by 6 bases, with 13 bases between. The germline CDR1 and CDR2 sequences are SQVTM and ANQGSEA.